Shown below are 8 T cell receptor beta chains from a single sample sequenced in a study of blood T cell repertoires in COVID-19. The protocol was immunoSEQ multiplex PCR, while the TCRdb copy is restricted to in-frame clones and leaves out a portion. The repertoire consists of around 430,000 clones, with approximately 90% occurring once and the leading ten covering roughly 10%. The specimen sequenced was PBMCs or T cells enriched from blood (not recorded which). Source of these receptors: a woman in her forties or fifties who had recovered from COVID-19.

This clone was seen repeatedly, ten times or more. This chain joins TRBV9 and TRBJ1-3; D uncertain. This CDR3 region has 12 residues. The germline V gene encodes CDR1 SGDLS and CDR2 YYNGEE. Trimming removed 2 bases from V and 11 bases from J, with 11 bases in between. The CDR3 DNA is TGTGCCAGCAGCGTTCCGGGAGCCCCCATATATTTT. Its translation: CASSVPGAPIYF.

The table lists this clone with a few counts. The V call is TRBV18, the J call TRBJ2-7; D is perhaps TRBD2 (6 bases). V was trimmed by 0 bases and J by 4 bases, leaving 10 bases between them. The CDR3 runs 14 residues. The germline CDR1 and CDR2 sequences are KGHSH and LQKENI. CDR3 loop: CASSPPEGQYEQYF. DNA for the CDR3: TGTGCCAGCTCACCACCGGAGGGCCAATACGAGCAGTACTTC.

CDR3 nucleotides: TGTGCCAGCAGCTTACGGGGAAACACCATATATTTT. This sequence encodes CASSLRGNTIYF. The chain uses TRBV13 and TRBJ1-3; no clear D gene. The CDR3 sequence is 12 residues long. V gave up 2 bases and J gave up 4 bases, with 3 bases separating them. Germline lookup yields CDR1 PRHDT and CDR2 FYEKMQ (reference sequence).

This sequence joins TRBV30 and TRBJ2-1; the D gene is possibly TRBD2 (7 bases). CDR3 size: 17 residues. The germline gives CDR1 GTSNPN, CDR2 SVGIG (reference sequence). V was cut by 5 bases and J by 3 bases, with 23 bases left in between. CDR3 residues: CAWHPPGRGGVYNEQFF. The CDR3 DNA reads TGTGCCTGGCACCCCCCTGGGAGGGGGGGGGTCTACAATGAGCAGTTCTTC.

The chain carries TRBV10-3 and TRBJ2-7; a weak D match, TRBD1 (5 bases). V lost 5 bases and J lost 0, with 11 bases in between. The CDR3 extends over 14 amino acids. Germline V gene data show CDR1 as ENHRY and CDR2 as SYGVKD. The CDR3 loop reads CAISRQSSSYEQYF. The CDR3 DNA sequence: TGTGCCATCAGTCGACAGTCCAGCTCCTACGAGCAGTACTTC.

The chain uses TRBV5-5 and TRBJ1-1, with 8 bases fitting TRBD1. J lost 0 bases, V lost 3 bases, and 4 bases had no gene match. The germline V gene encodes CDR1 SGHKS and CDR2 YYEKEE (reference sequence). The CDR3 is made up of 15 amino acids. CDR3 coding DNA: TGTGCCAGCAGCTGGGAACAGGGGGTGAACACTGAAGCTTTCTTT. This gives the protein CASSWEQGVNTEAFF.

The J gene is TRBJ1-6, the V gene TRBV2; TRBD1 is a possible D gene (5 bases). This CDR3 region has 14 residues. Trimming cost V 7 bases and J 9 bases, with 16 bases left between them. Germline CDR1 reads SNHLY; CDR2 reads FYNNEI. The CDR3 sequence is CASTAQGFSSPLHF. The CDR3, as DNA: TGTGCCAGCACGGCGCAGGGCTTTAGTTCACCCCTCCACTTT. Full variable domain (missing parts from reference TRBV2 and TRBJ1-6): EPEVTQTPSHQVTQMGQEVILRCVPISNHLYFYWYRQILGQKVEFLVSFYNNEISEKSEIFDDQFSVERPDGSNFTLKIRSTKLEDSAMYFCASTAQGFSSPLHFGNGTRLTVT.

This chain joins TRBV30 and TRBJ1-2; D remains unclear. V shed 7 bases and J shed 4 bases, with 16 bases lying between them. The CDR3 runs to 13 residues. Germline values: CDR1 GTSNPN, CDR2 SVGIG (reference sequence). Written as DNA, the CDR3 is TGTGCCTCTCCAATGTTTACGAGCTATGGCTACACCTTC. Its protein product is CASPMFTSYGYTF.